Below are 21 T cell receptor beta chains sequenced from a single sample in a study of blood T cell repertoires in COVID-19. Method: immunoSEQ multiplex PCR; TCRdb's copy keeps in-frame clones and lacks some. The sample contains 200,000 or so clones, roughly 80% of which appear only once. The sample was PBMCs or T cells enriched from blood (not recorded which). The receptors originated from a man aged 40-49 years who had recovered from COVID-19.

This chain uses TRBV4-1 with TRBJ2-7; 10 nucleotides match TRBD2. CDR3 length equals 17 residues. J gave up 3 bases and V 0 bases, and 8 bases lay outside the gene matches. Looked up from germline, CDR1 is MGHRA and CDR2 is YSYEKL. In nucleotides, the CDR3 is TGCGCCAGCAGCCAAGAATTTATTCCTAGCGGGGGCTACGAGCAGTACTTC. Amino acid sequence: CASSQEFIPSGGYEQYF.

This rearrangement joins TRBV30 to TRBJ2-7; 12 bases line up with TRBD2. Germline CDR1 reads GTSNPN; CDR2 reads SVGIG (reference sequence). Germline trimming cut 1 base from V and 3 bases from J; bases unmatched to any gene: 1. The CDR3 runs to 14 residues. The CDR3 sequence: CAWSGTSGDYEQYF. The CDR3 DNA sequence: TGTGCCTGGAGTGGGACTAGCGGGGACTACGAGCAGTACTTC.

Concerning this clone: An end of the junction differs from the germline gene, which may be a read error. The chain employs TRBV25-1 and TRBJ1-6; 7 bases match TRBD1. Germline-derived CDR1 and CDR2 are MGHDK and SYGVNS. The CDR3 has 13 residues. The CDR3 sequence: CAGSGRDRGPLHF. CDR3 DNA: TGTGCCGGCAGTGGGAGGGACAGAGGCCCCCTCCACTTT.

The chain couples TRBV5-1 to TRBJ2-5; a weak D match, TRBD1 (5 bases). Trimming took off 0 bases at V and 2 bases at J, with 8 bases between the two ends. The length of the CDR3 is 14 residues. Germline V lookup: CDR1 SGHRS, CDR2 YFSETQ. The CDR3 DNA is TGCGCCAGCAGCTTGGAACAGGCACAAGAGACCCAGTACTTC. Its translation: CASSLEQAQETQYF. Based on the CDR3 plus reference TRBV5-1 and TRBJ2-5, the full variable domain is KAGVTQTPRYLIKTRGQQVTLSCSPISGHRSVSWYQQTPGQGLQFLFEYFSETQRNKGNFPGRFSGRQFSNSRSEMNVSTLELGDSALYLCASSLEQAQETQYFGPGTRLLVL.

The chain employs TRBV5-1 and TRBJ1-5; TRBD1 is a possible D gene (6 bases). Trimming removed 0 bases at V and 3 bases at J, with 13 bases between. In germline, CDR1 is SGHRS, CDR2 YFSETQ. CDR3 length equals 16 residues. The CDR3 nucleotides are TGCGCCAGCAGCTTGGTACCGGGACAAATCAATCAGCCCCAGCATTTT. This codes for CASSLVPGQINQPQHF.

Written as DNA, the CDR3 is TGTGCCAGCAGCTTAGGGGCAGCCGGACTCTTATATGGCTACACCTTC. Translated: CASSLGAAGLLYGYTF. This chain connects TRBV7-9 to TRBJ1-2; D is unclear. The germline V gene has CDR1 SEHNR and CDR2 FQNEAQ (reference sequence). V dropped 1 base and J dropped 5 bases, with 17 bases sitting between them. The length of the CDR3 is 16 residues. The whole variable domain, filled in from reference TRBV7-9 and TRBJ1-2, reads DTGVSQNPRHKITKRGQNVTFRCDPISEHNRLYWYRQTLGQGPEFLTYFQNEAQLEKSRLLSDRFSAERPKGSFSTLEIQRTEQGDSAMYLCASSLGAAGLLYGYTFGSGTRLTVV.

The genes are TRBV14 and TRBJ2-2; tentative D call: TRBD2 (5 bases). This CDR3 is 16 amino acids long. Trimming cost V 0 bases and J 3 bases, with 11 bases left between them. Germline CDR1 reads SGHDN; CDR2 reads FVKESK. The CDR3 region has the DNA TGTGCCAGCAGCCAAGAAGGCCAGCGGCACACCGGGGAGCTGTTTTTT. Translated: CASSQEGQRHTGELFF.

In this sample, this clone turned up a few times. The chain has TRBV7-9 and TRBJ1-1, with D uncertain. The CDR3 is made up of 16 amino acids. The V gene lost 3 bases and the J gene lost 0 bases, with 14 bases spanning the gap. Germline V gene sequence: CDR1 SEHNR, CDR2 FQNEAQ (reference sequence). The CDR3 sequence: CASSFTITGMNTEAFF. The CDR3 coding sequence is TGTGCCAGCAGCTTTACGATCACGGGAATGAACACTGAAGCTTTCTTT.

V usage is TRBV29-1 and J usage is TRBJ1-1; TRBD1 might be the D (5 bases). Germline V gene lookup returns CDR1 SQVTM and CDR2 ANQGSEA. V dropped 6 bases and J dropped 0 bases, with 8 bases sitting between them. The CDR3 is made up of 12 amino acids. Here the CDR3 reads CSVAGLNTEAFF. The CDR3 DNA follows: TGCAGCGTCGCGGGGCTGAACACTGAAGCTTTCTTT.

CDR3 amino acids: CASTVQGSNQPQHF. In DNA, the CDR3 is TGTGCCAGCACGGTTCAGGGAAGCAATCAGCCCCAGCATTTT. The V gene is TRBV2, the J gene TRBJ1-5; tentatively, D is TRBD1 (5 bases). V dropped 7 bases and J dropped 1 base, with 11 bases sitting between them. The CDR3 is 14 amino acids. Germline V lookup: CDR1 SNHLY, CDR2 FYNNEI.

Comments on this clone: Other DNA sequences within the sample encode an identical CDR3. The chain has TRBV4-3 and TRBJ2-1; maybe TRBD1 (5 bases). The V end was cut by 1 base, the J end by 10 bases, with 8 bases between. The CDR3 has 12 residues. CDR1 and CDR2 from the germline V gene are LGHNA and YSLEER. The CDR3 coding sequence is TGCGCCAGCAGCCAAGGTAGGGGCGAGCAGTTCTTC. Protein product: CASSQGRGEQFF.

The rearrangement uses TRBV4-1 and TRBJ1-4; no clear D gene. CDR3 length: 12 amino acids. From germline, CDR1 is MGHRA and CDR2 YSYEKL. Trimming cost V 0 bases and J 8 bases, with 4 bases left between them. The CDR3 nucleotides are TGCGCCAGCAGCCAAGATCGGGAAAAACTGTTTTTT. Its translation is CASSQDREKLFF.

The chain uses TRBV10-3 and TRBJ2-6; tentative D call: TRBD1 (6 bases). The CDR3 extends over 16 amino acids. V dropped 8 bases and J dropped 0 bases, with 14 bases sitting between them. Germline CDR1 and CDR2: ENHRY and SYGVKD. The CDR3, as DNA: TGTGCCATCTCCTCCCCGGGACACTCTGGGGCCAACGTCCTGACTTTC. Protein sequence: CAISSPGHSGANVLTF.

The rearrangement uses TRBV6-1 and TRBJ1-2; the D gene is possibly TRBD1 (5 bases). Germline loops: CDR1 MNHNS, CDR2 SASEGT. Trimming took off 0 bases at V and 4 bases at J, with 15 bases between the two ends. The CDR3 loop spans 16 amino acids. In DNA, the CDR3 is TGTGCCAGCAGTGAAGCGGCAGGGCCTAAGGGCTATGGCTACACCTTC. Protein product: CASSEAAGPKGYGYTF.

The chain uses TRBV6-5 and TRBJ2-7; 8 nucleotides agree with TRBD1. J was trimmed by 7 bases and V by 5 bases; bases with no gene match: 7. Looked up from germline, CDR1 is MNHEY and CDR2 is SVGAGI. CDR3 length: 13 amino acids. The CDR3 region has the DNA TGTGCCAGCAGTCCGACAGGGGAAAGGGAGCAGTACTTC. This gives the protein CASSPTGEREQYF.

The gene calls are TRBV3-1 (or the pseudogene TRBV3-2) and TRBJ1-6; a weak D match, TRBD1 (5 bases). CDR3 length: 15 residues. The germline V and J ends were trimmed by 0 bases and 7 bases, with 10 bases remaining between them. In germline, CDR1 is LGHDT, CDR2 YNNKEL (reference sequence). This CDR3 is CASSQDGRVNSPLHF. The CDR3 DNA reads TGTGCCAGCAGCCAAGACGGCAGGGTAAATTCACCCCTCCACTTT.

The chain recombines TRBV28 with TRBJ1-5, with TRBD1 identical over 11 bases. Germline CDR1 reads MDHEN; CDR2 reads SYDVKM. CDR3 length: 15 residues. J gave up 6 bases and V 6 bases, and 7 bases lay outside the gene matches. In nucleotides, the CDR3 is TGTGCCAGCAGGGTGCCGGGACAGGGGGGTCAGCCCCAGCATTTT. Translation: CASRVPGQGGQPQHF.

The chain recombines TRBV5-6 with TRBJ1-5, with D unclear. The CDR3 spans 13 residues. CDR1 is SGHDT, CDR2 YYEEEE, per germline. Trimming cost V 5 bases and J 2 bases, with 8 bases left between them. In DNA form, the CDR3 reads TGTGCCAGCAGTCAAACGGGCAATCAGCCCCAGCATTTT. Its translation: CASSQTGNQPQHF.

The genes are TRBV12-3 or TRBV12-4 and TRBJ1-1; D perhaps matches TRBD1 (5 bases). The CDR3 contains 13 residues. V lost 7 bases and J lost 4, with 13 bases in between. Here the CDR3 reads CASTLDRTTEAFF. Written as DNA, the CDR3 is TGTGCCAGCACCTTAGACAGAACCACTGAAGCTTTCTTT.

The chain links TRBV7-3 to TRBJ2-3, with D tentatively TRBD2 (6 bases). In germline, CDR1 is SGHTA, CDR2 FQGTGA. Trimming left V 5 bases short and J 6 bases short, with 15 bases between. CDR3 size: 14 residues. CDR3 residues: CASSPSAGGDTQYF. Written as DNA, the CDR3 is TGTGCCAGCAGCCCGTCAGCGGGCGGTGATACGCAGTATTTT.

V usage is TRBV5-4 and J usage is TRBJ1-6, with unresolved D. The germline V and J ends were trimmed by 10 bases and 8 bases, with 13 bases remaining between them. The CDR3 covers 12 residues. Germline loops: CDR1 SGHNT, CDR2 YYREEE (reference sequence). The CDR3 is CAAKSGDSPLHF. The CDR3 nucleotides read TGTGCCGCAAAAAGCGGGGATTCACCCCTCCACTTT.